This TCR beta chain was sequenced during a study of blood T cell repertoires in COVID-19. Across the whole study: Collection of acute and convalescent COVID-19 samples took place in the United States, Italy and Spain.

The germline CDR1 and CDR2 sequences are SGDLS and YYNGEE. Trimming removed 0 bases from V and 5 bases from J; junction bases left unmatched: 3. The CDR3 length is 14 residues. Clones were sequenced by immunoSEQ multiplex PCR, and TCRdb holds only the in-frame ones, with some missing. The repertoire holds roughly 100,000 clones, with less than 95% as singletons. The source of this sequence is a man aged 50 or older with acute or convalescent COVID-19. What was sequenced was peripheral blood. The V call is TRBV9, the J call TRBJ2-3, with TRBD2 matching 7 bases. Here the CDR3 DNA reads TGTGCCAGCAGCGTAGTGGCTAGCGGAGATACGCAGTATTTT. Translated: CASSVVASGDTQYF.